The 13 T cell receptor beta chains given below trace back to one sample, sequenced in a study of T cell repertoires in cytomegalovirus infection. From the reads, TCRdb called clonotypes with MiXCR, one entry per CDR3 protein. This table has 900,000 to 950,000 distinct CDR3 sequences, around 30% appearing once. Antigens of these TCRs are unknown. The sequencing here drew on cultured CD8+ T cells from PBMCs, taken from culture after CMV antigen stimulation. These receptor sequences come from a human donor in good health (CMV status not recorded). Some clones in this sample may be carry-over from other donors' samples.

The chain links TRBV2 to TRBJ2-7; no reliable D call. Trimming removed 3 bases at V and 5 bases at J, with 5 bases between. The germline V gene encodes CDR1 SNHLY and CDR2 FYNNEI. The CDR3 covers 11 residues. The CDR3 is CASSDFNEQYV. The CDR3 DNA follows: TGTGCCAGCAGTGATTTCAACGAGCAGTACGTC.

The gene calls are TRBV25-1 and TRBJ2-7; 7 positions agree with TRBD1. Germline V lookup: CDR1 MGHDK, CDR2 SYGVNS. The CDR3 spans 15 residues. V gave up 4 bases and J gave up 2 bases; unmatched junction bases: 8. CDR3: CASSVRTGPTYEQYV. CDR3 coding DNA: TGTGCCAGCAGTGTCCGGACAGGACCCACCTACGAGCAGTACGTC.

V usage is TRBV5-6 and J usage is TRBJ1-2; TRBD1 matches at 8 bases. In germline, CDR1 is SGHDT, CDR2 YYEEEE. The CDR3 sequence is 17 residues long. With 4 bases clipped from V and 8 bases from J, the junction kept 19 bases outside the gene matches. The CDR3 protein is CASSPLGDRFLPWGYTF. The DNA for the CDR3 is TGTGCCAGCAGCCCACTTGGGGACAGGTTTTTGCCTTGGGGCTACACCTTC.

This clonotype showed up just a few times. This chain links TRBV4-1 with TRBJ2-3; unclear D gene. The CDR3 sequence is 14 residues long. Trimming removed 1 base from V and 2 bases from J, with 7 bases in between. Germline values: CDR1 MGHRA, CDR2 YSYEKL. The CDR3 reads CASSQAGSTDTQYF. The CDR3 nucleotides are TGCGCCAGCAGCCAAGCTGGTTCCACAGATACGCAGTATTTT.

The V gene is TRBV13, the J gene TRBJ1-2, with D maybe TRBD1 (6 bases). Germline loops: CDR1 PRHDT, CDR2 FYEKMQ (reference sequence). The CDR3 is 15 amino acids. Trimming cost V 4 bases and J 2 bases, with 14 bases left between them. The CDR3 here is CASSSTGGRNYGYTF. CDR3 sequence (DNA): TGTGCCAGCAGCTCAACTGGGGGCAGAAACTATGGCTACACCTTC.

This clonotype turned up a few times. The CDR3 DNA follows: TGTGCCAGCAGTCAGGGACTAGCGGGGTTCCAAGAGACCCAGTACTTC. Translated, it gives CASSQGLAGFQETQYF. This chain uses TRBV6-1 with TRBJ2-5; 13 bases line up with TRBD2. Trimming removed 5 bases from V and 1 base from J; junction bases left unmatched: 4. The CDR3 spans 16 residues. CDR1 MNHNS and CDR2 SASEGT come from the germline V gene.

This clonotype turned up a few times. CDR3 loop: CASSHSAAQKNQPQHF. The CDR3 DNA is TGTGCCAGCAGCCACAGCGCTGCCCAGAAAAATCAGCCCCAGCATTTT. This chain joins TRBV7-9 and TRBJ1-5; D uncertain. Germline-derived CDR1 and CDR2 are SEHNR and FQNEAQ (reference sequence). Deletions cut 5 bases from V and 4 bases from J, with 18 bases between. This CDR3 has 16 amino acids.

Many counts were recorded for this clonotype. This chain links TRBV7-2 with TRBJ2-7; D tentatively reads TRBD1 or TRBD2 (6 bases each). V lost 2 bases, J lost 7 bases, and 12 bases lay in between. Germline CDR1 is SGHTA and CDR2 is FQGNSA. The CDR3 runs 13 residues. The CDR3 DNA follows: TGTGCCAGCAGCTTAAGTCGGGGGCTTGAGCAGTACGTC. Encoded protein: CASSLSRGLEQYV.

The chain couples TRBV5-1 to TRBJ2-2; unclear D gene. The V and J ends lost 5 bases and 6 bases respectively, with 14 bases between them. There are 14 residues in the CDR3. Germline V gene sequence: CDR1 SGHRS, CDR2 YFSETQ. Here the CDR3 DNA reads TGCGCCAGCAGTAACACTCCGGGCCCCGGGGAGCTGTTTTTT. Translated, it gives CASSNTPGPGELFF.

The chain carries TRBV20-1 and TRBJ2-7, with TRBD2 identical over 7 bases. Germline-derived CDR1 and CDR2 are DFQATT and SNEGSKA (reference sequence). V lost 4 bases, J lost 3 bases, and 9 bases stayed unmatched. The CDR3 contains 14 residues. CDR3 in DNA: TGCAGTGCTACGCCTTTGGCTAGCGGCTACGAGCAGTACTTC. It specifies CSATPLASGYEQYF.

CDR3 sequence reads: CSARDLAGASTDTQYF. CDR3 sequence (DNA): TGCAGTGCTAGAGATCTAGCGGGGGCTAGCACAGATACGCAGTATTTT. The genes are TRBV20-1 and TRBJ2-3; TRBD2 agrees at 10 bases. The V gene end was trimmed by 0 bases and the J gene end by 0 bases; junction bases not matched to a gene: 3. The germline CDR1 and CDR2 sequences are DFQATT and SNEGSKA (reference sequence). The CDR3 sequence is 16 residues long.

The chain employs TRBV6-6 and TRBJ1-4, with 7 positions matching TRBD1. Germline V gene lookup returns CDR1 MNHNY and CDR2 SVGAGI (reference sequence). The CDR3 totals 14 residues. The V segment lost 6 bases and the J segment 5 bases; nucleotides outside the gene matches: 6. Here the CDR3 reads CASRAVRGNEKLFF. The CDR3 DNA reads TGTGCCAGCAGGGCGGTCAGGGGGAATGAAAAACTGTTTTTT.

There are a few counts of this clonotype. The chain uses TRBV7-6 and TRBJ2-7; 8 bases line up with TRBD1. The V gene end was trimmed by 1 base and the J gene end by 1 base; junction bases not matched to a gene: 6. Germline V CDR1 and CDR2: SGHVS, FNYEAQ. This CDR3 region has 16 residues. This chain's CDR3 is CASSLVSRDRSYEQYF. Written as DNA, the CDR3 is TGTGCCAGCAGCTTAGTTAGTCGGGACAGGTCCTACGAGCAGTACTTC.